The 27 T cell receptor beta chains given below trace back to one sample, sequenced in a study of blood T cell repertoires in COVID-19. Only in-frame clones appear in the TCRdb table, and some are missing; sequencing was by immunoSEQ multiplex PCR. The sample carries roughly 320,000 clones, just under 90% recorded once. The sequenced material came from peripheral blood. These receptors originate from a woman in her 50s with COVID-19, enrolled during active disease.

The chain has TRBV29-1 and TRBJ2-3; D remains unclear. Looked up from germline, CDR1 is SQVTM and CDR2 is ANQGSEA. CDR3 size: 14 residues. V was cut by 4 bases and J by 4 bases, with 15 bases left in between. CDR3 protein: CSVGLMRWADTQYF. CDR3 in DNA: TGCAGCGTTGGTCTCATGCGGTGGGCAGATACGCAGTATTTT.

V and J are TRBV5-1 and TRBJ1-5; 9 bases line up with TRBD1. V lost 1 base, J lost 7 bases, and 6 bases stayed unmatched. This CDR3 has 15 amino acids. CDR1 SGHRS and CDR2 YFSETQ come from the germline V gene. CDR3 in DNA: TGCGCCAGCAGCTTGACAGGGGGCGCGGGACAGCCCCAGCATTTT. This encodes CASSLTGGAGQPQHF.

V usage is TRBV19 and J usage is TRBJ2-3; D unresolved. Trimming shortened V by 3 bases and J by 1 base, and 5 bases separated the two germline ends. This CDR3 region has 13 residues. Looked up from germline, CDR1 is LNHDA and CDR2 is SQIVND (reference sequence). The CDR3 protein is CASSIRGTDTQYF. The CDR3 DNA follows: TGTGCCAGTAGTATTCGGGGCACAGATACGCAGTATTTT. The entire variable domain, with the rest obtained from reference TRBV19 and TRBJ2-3, is as follows: DGGITQSPKYLFRKEGQNVTLSCEQNLNHDAMYWYRQDPGQGLRLIYYSQIVNDFQKGDIAEGYSVSREKKESFPLTVTSAQKNPTAFYLCASSIRGTDTQYFGPGTRLTVL.

A few counts support this clone. V usage is TRBV6-5 and J usage is TRBJ1-1; 7 bases are a match to TRBD1. This CDR3 comprises 14 residues. Germline V gene data show CDR1 as MNHEY and CDR2 as SVGAGI. The V segment lost 1 base and the J segment 8 bases; nucleotides outside the gene matches: 7. CDR3 loop: CASSYFGDRSEAFF. CDR3 nucleotides: TGTGCCAGCAGTTACTTCGGGGACAGATCCGAAGCTTTCTTT.

The chain joins TRBV7-8 to TRBJ1-2; 8 bases line up with TRBD1. The CDR3 contains 13 residues. V shed 8 bases and J 6 bases; nucleotides not matched to a gene: 8. CDR1 SGHVS and CDR2 FQNEAQ come from the germline V gene. The CDR3 DNA reads as TGTGCCAGCGGCCGGACAGGGTTGCATGGCTACACCTTC. It codes for CASGRTGLHGYTF.

V is TRBV5-6 and J is TRBJ2-1, with a tentative D call TRBD2 (5 bases). This CDR3 contains 15 residues. Per germline, CDR1 SGHDT and CDR2 YYEEEE. The V gene lost 4 bases and the J gene lost 2 bases, with 13 bases spanning the gap. The CDR3 DNA follows: TGTGCCAGCAGCGGGTTAGGTAGCGCCTACAATGAGCAGTTCTTC. Translating it yields CASSGLGSAYNEQFF.

This sequence joins TRBV7-2 and TRBJ2-3; D remains unclear. The CDR3 is 15 amino acids. Looked up from germline, CDR1 is SGHTA and CDR2 is FQGNSA. With 1 base removed from V and 0 bases from J, the gap between germline ends came to 8 bases. The CDR3 reads CASSLDQLSTDTQYF. The CDR3 nucleotides are TGTGCCAGCAGCTTAGATCAACTAAGCACAGATACGCAGTATTTT.

This clone was observed a few times. The chain combines TRBV19 with TRBJ1-1; D gene uncertain. The CDR3 is 12 amino acids. CDR1 is LNHDA, CDR2 SQIVND, per germline (reference sequence). V was cut by 1 base and J by 8 bases, with 8 bases left in between. CDR3: CASSIGLKEAFF. In DNA form, the CDR3 reads TGTGCCAGTAGTATAGGGCTCAAAGAAGCTTTCTTT.

V and J are TRBV10-1 and TRBJ2-2; 7 bases align to TRBD1. The CDR3 spans 14 residues. Per the germline V gene, CDR1 is WNHNN and CDR2 is SYGVQD (reference sequence). The junction had 1 base not matched to a gene; V was cut back by 6 bases and J by 0 bases. The CDR3 bases are TGCGCCAGCAGAGGACAGGCGAACACCGGGGAGCTGTTTTTT. It yields the protein CASRGQANTGELFF.

The J gene is TRBJ2-7, the V gene TRBV11-2, with 7 bases lining up with TRBD2. The CDR3 consists of 14 residues. Looked up from germline, CDR1 is SGHAT and CDR2 is FQNNGV. V trimming: 5 bases; J trimming: 3 bases; junction bases outside the gene matches: 7. The CDR3 here is CASSGAKRGYEQYF. The CDR3 region has the DNA TGTGCCAGCAGCGGGGCGAAGCGGGGCTACGAGCAGTACTTC. Supplemented by reference TRBV11-2 and TRBJ2-7, the full variable domain reads EAGVAQSPRYKIIEKRQSVAFWCNPISGHATLYWYQQILGQGPKLLIQFQNNGVVDDSQLPKDRFSAERLKGVDSTLKIQPAKLEDSAVYLCASSGAKRGYEQYFGPGTRLTVT.

This sequence joins TRBV14 and TRBJ2-1, with 10 bases identical to TRBD2. This CDR3 has 14 residues. Germline CDR1 is SGHDN and CDR2 is FVKESK. V lost 4 bases, J lost 6 bases, and 3 bases stayed unmatched. The CDR3 loop reads CASSRTSGVNEQFF. The CDR3 DNA is TGTGCCAGCAGCCGGACTAGCGGCGTCAATGAGCAGTTCTTC.

A single count supports this clone. The chain combines TRBV5-8 with TRBJ2-3; TRBD2 matches 8 bases. V trimming: 10 bases; J trimming: 3 bases; junction bases outside the gene matches: 13. In germline, CDR1 is SGHTS, CDR2 YDEGEE. The CDR3 is 15 amino acids. CDR3 in DNA: TGTGCCTGCCTAACACTAGCGGCGGGGACAGATACGCAGTATTTT. Its protein product is CACLTLAAGTDTQYF.

The V and J genes are TRBV6-5 and TRBJ2-3; D is possibly TRBD1 (5 bases). CDR3 length: 12 residues. CDR1 and CDR2 (germline): MNHEY, SVGAGI. The DNA for the CDR3 is TGTGCTGTATGGGGCAGCACAGATACGCAGTATTTT. Protein sequence: CAVWGSTDTQYF.

V is TRBV27 and J is TRBJ1-2; 10 bases align to TRBD1. V gave up 4 bases and J gave up 0 bases; unmatched junction bases: 8. There are 17 residues in the CDR3. Germline V gene lookup returns CDR1 MNHEY and CDR2 SMNVEV (reference sequence). For the CDR3, the DNA is TGTGCCAGCAGTTCCCGGACAGGGGGTTTCTCTAACTATGGCTACACCTTC. Protein: CASSSRTGGFSNYGYTF.

This sequence joins TRBV13 and TRBJ2-1, with D tentatively TRBD2 (6 bases). V lost 0 bases to trimming and J lost 8 bases, with 14 bases between them. Per the germline V gene, CDR1 is PRHDT and CDR2 is FYEKMQ (reference sequence). The CDR3 is made up of 15 amino acids. The CDR3 loop is CASSLGAGPVDEQFF. The CDR3 nucleotides are TGTGCCAGCAGCTTAGGGGCGGGGCCTGTGGATGAGCAGTTCTTC. The full variable domain, rest sourced from reference TRBV13 and TRBJ2-1, is AAGVIQSPRHLIKEKRETATLKCYPIPRHDTVYWYQQGPGQDPQFLISFYEKMQSDKGSIPDRFSAQQFSDYHSELNMSSLELGDSALYFCASSLGAGPVDEQFFGPGTRLTVL.

The chain employs TRBV10-1 and TRBJ2-1, with 10 bases identical to TRBD2. Germline V gene sequence: CDR1 WNHNN, CDR2 SYGVQD (reference sequence). The CDR3 sequence is 18 residues long. With V trimmed by 5 bases and J by 1 base, 11 bases remained unmatched. The CDR3 nucleotides are TGCGCCAGCAGTCCGAGCCTAGCGGGAGTACCTTCCTACAATGAGCAGTTCTTC. Translated, it gives CASSPSLAGVPSYNEQFF.

The V gene is TRBV10-3, the J gene TRBJ1-2; D not resolved. V was cut by 0 bases and J by 3 bases, with 5 bases left in between. From germline, CDR1 is ENHRY and CDR2 SYGVKD. The CDR3 has 13 amino acids. CDR3 DNA sequence: TGTGCCATCAGTGAGTCGAGGGACTATGGCTACACCTTC. This translates into CAISESRDYGYTF.

This clone was observed a single time. Written as DNA, the CDR3 is TGTGCCAGCAGCCCAGGGGACAATGAGCAGTTCTTC. It codes for CASSPGDNEQFF. V is TRBV11-2 and J is TRBJ2-1, with D perhaps matching TRBD1 (6 bases). From germline, CDR1 is SGHAT and CDR2 FQNNGV. The CDR3 extends over 12 amino acids. V lost 5 bases to trimming and J lost 5 bases, with 7 bases between them.

The rearrangement joins TRBV5-8 to TRBJ2-1; TRBD2 aligns across 12 bases. The J segment lost 0 bases and the V segment lost 0 bases, leaving 4 bases of the junction unmatched. The CDR3 extends over 18 amino acids. Germline V gene data show CDR1 as SGHTS and CDR2 as YDEGEE. CDR3 protein: CASSLAVTSGSSYNEQFF. The CDR3 DNA reads TGTGCCAGCAGCTTGGCAGTGACTAGCGGGAGCTCCTACAATGAGCAGTTCTTC.

V gene TRBV5-4 combines with J gene TRBJ2-1; TRBD2 agrees at 14 bases. Per germline, CDR1 SGHNT and CDR2 YYREEE (reference sequence). CDR3 size: 18 residues. Unmatched junction bases numbered 9, after V lost 1 base and J lost 6 bases. CDR3 sequence reads: CASSLPGQGLAGVNEQFF. CDR3 in DNA: TGTGCCAGCAGCTTGCCCGGACAGGGACTAGCGGGAGTCAATGAGCAGTTCTTC.

The chain has TRBV30 and TRBJ2-7, with 9 bases matching TRBD2. J was trimmed by 2 bases and V by 4 bases; bases with no gene match: 3. The germline V gene encodes CDR1 GTSNPN and CDR2 SVGIG (reference sequence). The CDR3 contains 13 residues. The CDR3 nucleotides read TGTGCCTGGACGACTAGCGGCCCCTACGAGCAGTACTTC. This translates into CAWTTSGPYEQYF. The full variable domain, in which reference TRBV30 and TRBJ2-7 provide the parts outside the CDR3, is SQTIHQWPATLVQPVGSPLSLECTVEGTSNPNLYWYRQAAGRGLQLLFYSVGIGQISSEVPQNLSASRPQDRQFILSSKKLLLSDSGFYLCAWTTSGPYEQYFGPGTRLTVT.

V usage is TRBV29-1 and J usage is TRBJ2-3; 12 bases line up with TRBD2. CDR3 size: 18 residues. Trimming removed 3 bases from V and 3 bases from J; junction bases left unmatched: 13. The germline gives CDR1 SQVTM, CDR2 ANQGSEA. The CDR3 here is CSVEVLAGGPRLTDTQYF. For the CDR3, the DNA is TGCAGCGTTGAGGTTCTAGCGGGAGGGCCACGGTTGACAGATACGCAGTATTTT.

The V and J genes are TRBV5-1 and TRBJ2-1; D perhaps matches TRBD2 (6 bases). Germline lookup yields CDR1 SGHRS and CDR2 YFSETQ. The CDR3 loop spans 16 amino acids. V dropped 0 bases and J dropped 5 bases, with 15 bases sitting between them. In DNA form, the CDR3 reads TGCGCCAGCAGCTTGGGGCTAGCGAGGGCCAACAATGAGCAGTTCTTC. Translated: CASSLGLARANNEQFF.

In DNA form, the CDR3 reads TGTGCCAGCTCCCGAGGACAGAACCAAGAGACCCAGTACTTC. Translating it yields CASSRGQNQETQYF. The chain has TRBV18 and TRBJ2-5, with D possibly being TRBD1 (6 bases). Trimming stripped 6 bases from V and 0 bases from J, with 11 bases between. Germline V CDR1 and CDR2: KGHSH, LQKENI. The length of the CDR3 is 14 residues.

The chain joins TRBV5-1 to TRBJ2-7; 15 bases match TRBD2. The germline gives CDR1 SGHRS, CDR2 YFSETQ. The CDR3 loop spans 16 amino acids. With V trimmed by 4 bases and J by 4 bases, 6 bases remained unmatched. The CDR3 protein is CASSQGTSGRLYEQYF. CDR3 sequence (DNA): TGCGCCAGCAGCCAAGGGACTAGCGGGAGGCTTTACGAGCAGTACTTC.

This chain connects TRBV18 to TRBJ2-1; 7 bases are a match to TRBD2. Germline values: CDR1 KGHSH, CDR2 LQKENI. This CDR3 has 14 residues. J lost 5 bases, V lost 8 bases, and 9 bases had no gene match. The CDR3 bases are TGTGCCAGCAGATTGGGAGGGAACGACAATGAGCAGTTCTTC. Protein: CASRLGGNDNEQFF.

CDR3 nucleotide sequence: TGTGCCAGCAGTGTTGACAGGGGCTGGCGCAATCAGCCCCAGCATTTT. Amino acid sequence: CASSVDRGWRNQPQHF. This chain connects TRBV6-1 to TRBJ1-5; 8 bases agree with TRBD1. In germline, CDR1 is MNHNS, CDR2 SASEGT. The length of the CDR3 is 16 residues. Germline trimming cut 4 bases from V and 2 bases from J; bases unmatched to any gene: 7.